Below are 20 T cell receptor beta chains sequenced from a single sample in a study of radiotherapy plus CTLA-4 blockade in lung cancer. TCRdb's table, derived via immunoSEQ multiplex PCR, lists solely in-frame clones and lacks some. The profile shows approximately 70,000 clones, less than 85% of them singletons. The specimen comprised peripheral blood, sampled from a patient treated with radiotherapy plus ipilimumab. The receptors come from a human donor with non-small cell lung cancer whose response to radiotherapy plus ipilimumab could not be evaluated. Some clones in this sample may be carry-over from other donors' samples.

As DNA, the CDR3 is TGTGCCAGTAGTACGGGGACAGCATCTGAAGCTTTCTTT. Its translation is CASSTGTASEAFF. The V call is TRBV19, the J call TRBJ1-1; 7 bases agree with TRBD1. J lost 6 bases, V lost 4 bases, and 5 bases had no gene match. The CDR3 has 13 amino acids. The germline V gene has CDR1 LNHDA and CDR2 SQIVND (reference sequence).

V and J are TRBV7-2 and TRBJ1-2; 10 bases are a match to TRBD1. V lost 5 bases, J lost 5 bases, and 11 bases stayed unmatched. Looked up from germline, CDR1 is SGHTA and CDR2 is FQGNSA. The CDR3 consists of 16 residues. The CDR3 loop is CASSPGGTGAGYGYTF. CDR3 nucleotides: TGTGCCAGCAGCCCGGGAGGGACAGGGGCGGGATATGGCTACACCTTC.

The rearrangement uses TRBV9 and TRBJ2-7; possibly TRBD2 for D (6 bases). Germline V lookup: CDR1 SGDLS, CDR2 YYNGEE. Trimming shortened V by 5 bases and J by 0 bases, and 18 bases separated the two germline ends. The CDR3 covers 16 residues. The CDR3 DNA follows: TGTGCCAGCAGGCCAAGAAAATCCGGGAGCTCCTACGAGCAGTACTTC. The encoded protein is CASRPRKSGSSYEQYF.

Within the sample, this clone is medium-sized. CDR3 sequence reads: CASSDSYYEQYF. CDR3 nucleotide sequence: TGTGCCAGCAGTGATTCCTACTACGAGCAGTACTTC. This rearrangement joins TRBV6-1 to TRBJ2-7; no clear D gene. The V gene's germline CDR1 is MNHNS and CDR2 SASEGT. There are 12 residues in the CDR3. Between the trimmed V and J ends, which lost 3 bases and 3 bases, there was a span of 6 bases.

The chain uses TRBV10-3 and TRBJ2-7; D is unresolved. The CDR3 runs 13 residues. V was cut by 4 bases and J by 3 bases, with 10 bases left in between. CDR1 ENHRY and CDR2 SYGVKD come from the germline V gene. CDR3 sequence reads: CAISGAVSYEQYF. CDR3 nucleotide sequence: TGTGCCATCAGTGGGGCCGTAAGCTACGAGCAGTACTTC.

This clone was counted once. V gene TRBV11-2 combines with J gene TRBJ2-7; 10 bases map to TRBD1. This CDR3 spans 15 amino acids. The germline V gene has CDR1 SGHAT and CDR2 FQNNGV. Trimming took 1 base from V and 6 from J; bases not matched to a gene: 6. This chain's CDR3 is CASSLVRGQGSEQYF. The CDR3 DNA sequence: TGTGCCAGCAGCTTAGTGCGGGGACAGGGGAGCGAGCAGTACTTC.

The rearrangement joins TRBV5-1 to TRBJ2-3; weak D call: TRBD2 (6 bases). Trimming took 3 bases from V and 4 from J, leaving 18 bases between them. Germline values: CDR1 SGHRS, CDR2 YFSETQ. This CDR3 is built from 16 residues. CDR3 region: CASSSGVKGDSDTQYF. DNA for the CDR3: TGCGCCAGCAGCTCGGGAGTCAAGGGAGATTCAGATACGCAGTATTTT.

This chain's CDR3 is CASSEGTGALLYEQYF. The DNA for the CDR3 is TGCGCCAGCAGCGAGGGGACAGGGGCCCTCCTCTACGAGCAGTACTTC. J is TRBJ2-7 and V is TRBV5-1; the match to TRBD1 covers 10 bases. The CDR3 is made up of 16 amino acids. Losses at the gene ends were 4 bases for V and 3 bases for J; bases not matched to a gene: 10. Germline-derived CDR1 and CDR2 are SGHRS and YFSETQ.

This chain connects TRBV30 to TRBJ1-2; D not certain. Trimming shortened V by 2 bases and J by 5 bases, and 12 bases separated the two germline ends. This CDR3 contains 13 residues. The germline V gene encodes CDR1 GTSNPN and CDR2 SVGIG (reference sequence). Here the CDR3 reads CAWSSGGRYGYTF. As DNA, the CDR3 is TGTGCCTGGAGTTCGGGAGGTCGGTATGGCTACACCTTC.

The rearrangement links TRBV25-1 to TRBJ1-1; 8 positions agree with TRBD1. Germline values: CDR1 MGHDK, CDR2 SYGVNS. There are 15 residues in the CDR3. Trimming took 5 bases from V and 0 from J; bases not matched to a gene: 5. This chain's CDR3 is CASSSTGVLNTEAFF. In DNA form, the CDR3 reads TGTGCCAGCAGTTCGACAGGGGTCTTGAACACTGAAGCTTTCTTT.

This chain joins TRBV10-1 and TRBJ2-2; tentative D call: TRBD2 (6 bases). The CDR3 runs 15 residues. The germline gives CDR1 WNHNN, CDR2 SYGVQD (reference sequence). V was cut by 3 bases and J by 6 bases, with 14 bases left in between. This CDR3 reads CASSDAGPGAGELFF. The DNA for the CDR3 is TGCGCCAGCAGTGATGCCGGGCCGGGAGCCGGGGAGCTGTTTTTT.

In its sample, this clone was seen a few times. The rearrangement joins TRBV5-1 to TRBJ1-1; TRBD1 might be the D (5 bases). Germline CDR1 SGHRS, CDR2 YFSETQ. The CDR3 is 13 residues long. With 4 bases removed from V and 5 bases from J, the gap between germline ends came to 12 bases. As DNA, the CDR3 is TGCGCCAGCAGCCACCCTCAGGGAACTGAAGCTTTCTTT. It codes for CASSHPQGTEAFF.

The chain carries TRBV19 and TRBJ1-2, with 9 bases aligning to TRBD1. V dropped 4 bases and J dropped 1; count of bases not matched to a gene: 7. The CDR3 totals 16 residues. Looked up from germline, CDR1 is LNHDA and CDR2 is SQIVND (reference sequence). CDR3 nucleotide sequence: TGTGCCAGTAGTAGTCAACAGGGGGCAAATAACTATGGCTACACCTTC. Translating gives CASSSQQGANNYGYTF.

The V and J genes are TRBV5-1 and TRBJ1-1; maybe TRBD1 (5 bases). CDR3 length: 14 residues. Trimming cost V 2 bases and J 0 bases, with 8 bases left between them. The germline V gene has CDR1 SGHRS and CDR2 YFSETQ. CDR3 nucleotide sequence: TGCGCCAGCAGCTTAAACAGGATGAACACTGAAGCTTTCTTT. Residues: CASSLNRMNTEAFF.

CDR3 DNA sequence: TGTGCCAGCTCACCGGACAGGGGGAGCACTGAAGCTTTCTTT. Amino acid sequence: CASSPDRGSTEAFF. The chain carries TRBV18 and TRBJ1-1, with 10 bases that match TRBD1. The length of the CDR3 is 14 residues. Per germline, CDR1 KGHSH and CDR2 LQKENI. Germline trimming cut 3 bases from V and 4 bases from J; bases unmatched to any gene: 2.

J is TRBJ2-7 and V is TRBV27; 12 bases match TRBD2. The J segment lost 7 bases and the V segment lost 3 bases, leaving 13 bases of the junction unmatched. The CDR3 totals 17 residues. Germline CDR1 and CDR2: MNHEY and SMNVEV (reference sequence). DNA for the CDR3: TGTGCCAGCAGTTTTCTCCGGACTAGCGGGGACCTCTGGGAGCAGTACTTC. Residues: CASSFLRTSGDLWEQYF.

J is TRBJ2-7 and V is TRBV15, with D tentatively TRBD1 (5 bases). V lost 3 bases, J lost 0 bases, and 12 bases lay in between. From germline, CDR1 is LNHNV and CDR2 YYDKDF (reference sequence). The CDR3 sequence is 15 residues long. This CDR3 reads CATSSVRQSSYEQYF. The CDR3, as DNA: TGTGCCACCAGCAGTGTGAGACAGTCCTCCTACGAGCAGTACTTC.

The chain joins TRBV7-2 to TRBJ2-6, with a weak D call TRBD2 (5 bases). Germline V gene lookup returns CDR1 SGHTA and CDR2 FQGNSA. Trimming stripped 8 bases from V and 0 bases from J, with 11 bases between. The CDR3 totals 15 residues. This CDR3 reads CASSLGDSGANVLTF. The CDR3 DNA is TGTGCCAGCTCCCTCGGGGACTCTGGGGCCAACGTCCTGACTTTC.

The chain carries TRBV6-5 and TRBJ1-6; 8 nucleotides line up with TRBD1. The ends lost 5 bases at V and 9 bases at J; junction bases unmatched: 9. CDR1 and CDR2 from the germline V gene are MNHEY and SVGAGI. This CDR3 has 15 residues. DNA for the CDR3: TGTGCCAGCAGTCCCGCAGGGGGCACACCTTCACCCCTCCACTTT. Protein: CASSPAGGTPSPLHF.

This clone was seen only a few times. The V gene is TRBV10-3, the J gene TRBJ2-7; 7 bases are shared with TRBD1. The CDR3 runs 15 residues. The germline CDR1 and CDR2 sequences are ENHRY and SYGVKD. With 2 bases clipped from V and 2 bases from J, the junction kept 6 bases outside the gene matches. The CDR3 spells CAISEGPDRAYEQYF. The CDR3 DNA is TGTGCCATCAGTGAGGGTCCTGACAGGGCCTACGAGCAGTACTTC.